This T cell receptor beta chain was documented in a study of Ad26.COV2.S vaccination and SARS-CoV-2 variants. Generated by immunoSEQ multiplex PCR, the TCRdb table keeps only in-frame clones and is missing some. Of some 190,000 clones in the sample, roughly 89% were seen once. V shed 0 bases, J shed 4 bases, and the junction held 1 base outside the gene matches. The CDR3 is made up of 15 amino acids. CDR1 and CDR2 from the germline V gene are MNHNS and SASEGT. The source was peripheral blood, collected after recovery from COVID-19. The chain joins TRBV6-1 to TRBJ1-1; 11 positions agree with TRBD1. The source is a human donor who had recovered from COVID-19. The CDR3 DNA is TGTGCCAGCAGTGAAGCCGGGACAGGGGGCACTGAAGCTTTCTTT. Translating it yields CASSEAGTGGTEAFF.